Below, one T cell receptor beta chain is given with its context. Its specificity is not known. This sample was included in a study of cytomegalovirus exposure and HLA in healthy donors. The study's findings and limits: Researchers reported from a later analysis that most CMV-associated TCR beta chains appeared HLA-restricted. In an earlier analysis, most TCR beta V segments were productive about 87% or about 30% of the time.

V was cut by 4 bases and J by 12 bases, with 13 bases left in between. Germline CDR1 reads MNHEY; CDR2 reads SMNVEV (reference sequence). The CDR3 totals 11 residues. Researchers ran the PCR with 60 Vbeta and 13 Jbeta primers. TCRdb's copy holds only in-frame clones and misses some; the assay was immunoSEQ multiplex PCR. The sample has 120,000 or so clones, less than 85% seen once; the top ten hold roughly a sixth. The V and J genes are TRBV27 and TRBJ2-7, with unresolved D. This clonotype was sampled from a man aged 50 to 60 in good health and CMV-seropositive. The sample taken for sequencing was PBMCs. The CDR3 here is CASSSGILWYF. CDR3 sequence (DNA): TGTGCCAGCAGTTCTGGCATCCTGTGGTACTTC.